This TCR beta chain came from a study of blood T cell repertoires in COVID-19. As for the study in general: COVID-19 samples collected from the United States, Italy and Spain covered acute and convalescent phases. T cells, B-cell-depleted T cells, or PBMCs supplied cDNA or gDNA.

Germline V gene lookup returns CDR1 SGHRS and CDR2 YFSETQ. The CDR3 sequence is 16 residues long. Trimming pared 0 bases from V and 2 bases from J, leaving 14 bases between. This clone was seen only once. The data were produced by immunoSEQ multiplex PCR, yet TCRdb's version contains in-frame clones alone and is incomplete. The sample lists a few hundred thousand clones; about 88% were seen once. Individuals drawn from around 25 US areas were about 18 to 90 years old. The gene calls are TRBV5-1 and TRBJ1-1, with D unresolved. Sequencing was carried out using PBMCs or T cells enriched from blood (not recorded which). This clonotype was obtained from a woman between 55 and 75 years old who had recovered from COVID-19. The CDR3 loop is CASSLEKGTANTEAFF. In DNA, the CDR3 is TGCGCCAGCAGCTTGGAAAAAGGCACAGCTAACACTGAAGCTTTCTTT.